This paragraph reports one T cell receptor (beta chain). This clone's antigen is unknown. The read terminates 3 residues before the CDR3 end, so the remaining end is supplied by the germline J gene. These data come from a study of Tregs in tolerant kidney transplant recipients (dated by TCRdb to between 2019 and 2020). Background for the entire study: The study used TCRbeta sequencing to identify donor-specific regulatory T cells before combined kidney and bone marrow transplantation, then tracked those cells after transplant. Results and caveats for the whole study, not just this receptor: The study was limited by small patient numbers, and the findings need validation in larger populations and under other immunosuppression protocols. Biological reproducibility was not directly assessed, although technical replication error appeared to be minimal. In tolerant patients, donor-specific Tregs expanded more than Tregs overall, which suggests antigen-driven rather than nonspecific expansion. Expanding Tregs with activated donor B cells appeared to identify the most biologically relevant and donor-specific TCRbeta repertoire. For some patients, the PCR primers changed as time went on, which meant samples from those patients could not be compared with one another at the nucleotide level.

For TCRbeta CDR3 sequencing, genomic DNA was extracted from sorted cells using the QIAGEN DNeasy Blood and Tissue Kit. High-throughput TCRbeta CDR3 sequencing was carried out commercially through immunoSEQ, with PCR amplification with bias correction and internal controls included. In the paper's pipeline: A unique productive TCRbeta sequence was defined by the CDR3 nucleotide sequence when primers matched, and otherwise by the CDR3 amino acid sequence together with the Vbeta and Jbeta genes. To correct sorting error, sequences shared between sorted populations at a frequency ratio of 2:1 or less were removed; the rest were assigned to the higher population. A sequence was defined as donor-reactive if the sequence was expanded at least 5-fold in CFSE-low cells compared with unstimulated cells and had a frequency of at least 0.01% in CFSE-low cells. Jensen-Shannon divergence calculated on the top 100 TCRbeta sequences ranked by frequency was used to measure repertoire divergence. For samples with multiple sequencing runs, sorting error was corrected separately for each run before the runs were pooled. In its TCRdb copy, this immuneACCESS table keeps in-frame sequences only and misses some clones. Where compared with another copy, unresolved V genes explain less than half of these, and the others have no known cause. The DNA was the basis for D and trimming; V, J and clone size are from that table. The table of this sample itemizes around 30,000 clones. The top ten clonotypes cover 1.8% of the sample.

CDR1 and CDR2 were assigned from the germline V gene as MNHEY and SVGEGT. From cysteine to phenylalanine, the CDR3 is 13 amino acids long. The DNA shown is the part of the CDR3 that was read: 30 bases, in frame from base 1. The transplants used related donors with nonmyeloablative bone marrow transplantation, and mixed chimerism in the human trials was transient. Thawed PBMCs were FACS-sorted into unstimulated Tregs (CD4+CD25+CD127-), CD4+ non-Tregs (CD4+CD25-), CD4 cells and CD8 cells. The patients were a handful of recipients of combined kidney and bone marrow transplants from the ITN036ST trial, and samples were available only for these trial subjects. Healthy control blood was separated into PBMCs by Ficoll density gradient and cryopreserved, and patient PBMCs were collected both before and after transplant.

Here the chain combines TRBV6-2 or TRBV6-3 and TRBJ1-1; 9 middle bases align to TRBD1. This sample comprised CD4+ T cells from blood (PBMCs), obtained 24 months after the transplant. The receptor comes from a human patient who received a combined kidney and bone marrow transplant. Some T cells may derive from the graft donor when a transplant has been performed. The CDR3 has the sequence CASRGQGYGEAFF. The covered CDR3 bases are TGTGCCAGCAGGGGACAGGGCTATGGGGAA.